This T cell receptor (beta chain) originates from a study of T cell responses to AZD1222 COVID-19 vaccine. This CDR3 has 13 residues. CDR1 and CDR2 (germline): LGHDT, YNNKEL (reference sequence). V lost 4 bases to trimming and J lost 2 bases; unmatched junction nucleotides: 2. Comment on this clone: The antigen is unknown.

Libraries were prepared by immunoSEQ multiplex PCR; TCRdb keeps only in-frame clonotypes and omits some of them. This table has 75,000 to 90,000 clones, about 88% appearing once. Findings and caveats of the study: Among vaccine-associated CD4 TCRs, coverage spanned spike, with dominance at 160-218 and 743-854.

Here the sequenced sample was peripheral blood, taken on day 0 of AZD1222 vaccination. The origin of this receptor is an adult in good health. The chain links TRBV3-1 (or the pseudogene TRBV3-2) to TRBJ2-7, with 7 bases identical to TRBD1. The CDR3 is CASSPTGAYEQYF. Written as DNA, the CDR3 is TGTGCCAGCAGCCCTACAGGGGCCTACGAGCAGTACTTC.